This T cell receptor (beta chain) originates from a study of blood T cell repertoires in COVID-19. On the study more broadly: PBMCs, B-cell-depleted T cells, or T cells provided the cDNA or gDNA that made up the material.

In the study's own analysis: Counts of nucleated cells, estimated from reference gene primer amplification, were obtained. The assay was immunoSEQ multiplex PCR, and TCRdb's table has in-frame clones only and misses some. That table supplies the V and J calls and clone size; D and trimming were determined from the DNA. The sample gives 250,000 to 300,000 clones, approximately 85% of which show up once; around 2% is in the top ten. V dropped 2 bases and J dropped 2 bases, with 11 bases sitting between them. Germline CDR1 LNHDA, CDR2 SQIVND (reference sequence). The CDR3 consists of 15 residues. This clonotype originated in a woman aged 50 to 60 who had recovered from COVID-19. The V and J genes are TRBV19 and TRBJ2-3, with a weak D call TRBD1 (5 bases). Material: PBMCs or T cells enriched from blood (not recorded which). The DNA of the CDR3 is TGTGCCAGTAGTATACCTCAGGGATCCACAGATACGCAGTATTTT. It specifies CASSIPQGSTDTQYF.